This TCR beta chain came from a study of T cell changes during pregnancy in multiple sclerosis. The CDR3 has 15 residues. Per the germline V gene, CDR1 is SGHTA and CDR2 is FQGNSA. The V gene lost 2 bases and the J gene lost 2 bases, with 13 bases spanning the gap. Assay used: immunoSEQ multiplex PCR; TCRdb lists only in-frame clones, some missing. Of some 41,000 clones in the sample, 70% to 90% were seen once. The source material was CD4+ T cells from peripheral blood mononuclear cells, sampled in the first trimester of pregnancy. The sequence came from a female donor with multiple sclerosis, enrolled in a pregnancy study. V is TRBV7-2 and J is TRBJ2-7; tentative D call: TRBD1 (6 bases). Written as DNA, the CDR3 is TGTGCCAGCAGCTTAAGGCCAGGGGACACCTACGAGCAGTACTTC. Its translation: CASSLRPGDTYEQYF.